A single sample is the source of the 16 T cell receptor beta chains below, sequenced in a study of regulatory T cells in long-lasting Graves disease. Arm-PCR with iRepertoire HTBI primers amplified the CDR3 regions for these TCR beta libraries. MiXCR, run by TCRdb on the multiplex PCR reads, gives a single entry per CDR3 protein. The data show 350,000 to 450,000 distinct CDR3 sequences, with over 14% seen just once and approximately 7.8% held by the top ten. Time point noted: newly diagnosed GD, antithyroid drugs for less than 3 months. PBMCs provided the RNA from which the TCR library was made. The sample was also linked to a second study, of T cells in Graves' hyperthyroidism and ophthalmopathy.

The starting material was peripheral blood mononuclear cells (PBMCs), obtained at new diagnosis, from a patient treated with antithyroid drugs. These receptors originate from a woman between 35 and 50 years old with Graves disease.

The CDR3 nucleotides read TGTGCCAGCAGCGGGAGGAGGGAGCAGTTCTTC. Translation gives CASSGRREQFF. This chain links TRBV27 with TRBJ2-1, with 7 bases identical to TRBD2. The trim removed 6 bases at V and 10 bases at J, leaving 3 bases unmatched. From germline, CDR1 is MNHEY and CDR2 SMNVEV (reference sequence). The CDR3 loop spans 11 amino acids.

This clonotype was detected a few times. CDR3 in amino acids: CAINHGGAGELFF. The CDR3 nucleotides read TGTGCCATCAATCACGGGGGGGCCGGGGAGCTGTTTTTT. The J gene is TRBJ2-2, the V gene TRBV10-3; 8 nucleotides match TRBD2. There are 13 residues in the CDR3. The V and J ends lost 7 bases and 6 bases, in that order; junction bases with no gene match: 4. The germline CDR1 and CDR2 sequences are ENHRY and SYGVKD.

At least ten counts were recorded for this clonotype. V usage is TRBV5-4 and J usage is TRBJ2-5; TRBD1 aligns across 10 bases. The V gene end was trimmed by 4 bases and the J gene end by 5 bases; junction bases not matched to a gene: 2. This CDR3 has 13 residues. Germline CDR1 reads SGHNT; CDR2 reads YYREEE (reference sequence). The CDR3 loop is CASSTGQGETQYF. DNA for the CDR3: TGTGCCAGCAGCACGGGACAGGGGGAGACCCAGTACTTC.

This clonotype showed up many times. The J gene is TRBJ2-5, the V gene TRBV27, with a possible D match to TRBD1 (5 bases). This CDR3 region has 15 residues. V was clipped by 3 bases and J by 0 bases, with 11 bases between them. Germline V gene data show CDR1 as MNHEY and CDR2 as SMNVEV (reference sequence). CDR3 region: CASSFTGNYQETQYF. As DNA, the CDR3 is TGTGCCAGCAGTTTTACAGGAAACTACCAAGAGACCCAGTACTTC.

This clonotype occurred many times. The V and J genes are TRBV2 and TRBJ2-1; no reliable D call. The V and J ends lost 4 bases and 4 bases respectively, with 8 bases between them. Germline V CDR1 and CDR2: SNHLY, FYNNEI. The CDR3 runs 13 residues. The CDR3 loop reads CASSVDTYNEQFF. The CDR3 DNA reads as TGTGCCAGCAGTGTTGACACATACAATGAGCAGTTCTTC. Variable domain in full (rest from reference TRBV2 and TRBJ2-1): EPEVTQTPSHQVTQMGQEVILRCVPISNHLYFYWYRQILGQKVEFLVSFYNNEISEKSEIFDDQFSVERPDGSNFTLKIRSTKLEDSAMYFCASSVDTYNEQFFGPGTRLTVL.

J is TRBJ2-3 and V is TRBV20-1; 16 bases fit TRBD2. The CDR3 consists of 17 residues. V dropped 6 bases and J dropped 6; count of bases not matched to a gene: 12. Germline lookup yields CDR1 DFQATT and CDR2 SNEGSKA (reference sequence). This chain's CDR3 is CSAQRPPGLAGGDTQYF. The CDR3 bases are TGCAGTGCGCAGAGACCGCCGGGACTAGCGGGAGGGGATACGCAGTATTTT.

The chain employs TRBV20-1 and TRBJ1-1; 7 nucleotides match TRBD1. V lost 1 base, J lost 5 bases, and 10 bases stayed unmatched. Germline V gene lookup returns CDR1 DFQATT and CDR2 SNEGSKA (reference sequence). CDR3 length: 15 amino acids. This chain's CDR3 is CSARAMGRGLTEAFF. The CDR3 nucleotides read TGCAGTGCTAGAGCGATGGGCAGGGGGTTAACTGAAGCTTTCTTT.

This clonotype was observed a handful of times. The chain combines TRBV28 with TRBJ1-2, with 9 bases aligning to TRBD1. CDR3 size: 16 residues. Germline values: CDR1 MDHEN, CDR2 SYDVKM. V gave up 5 bases and J gave up 3 bases; unmatched junction bases: 10. In nucleotides, the CDR3 is TGTGCCAGCAGTCCACGGACAGGGGCTAGGGACTATGGCTACACCTTC. The encoded protein is CASSPRTGARDYGYTF.

There are many counts of this clonotype. The J gene is TRBJ2-6, the V gene TRBV6-5; possible D gene TRBD1, 6 bases. Germline V gene lookup returns CDR1 MNHEY and CDR2 SVGAGI. V dropped 4 bases and J dropped 2 bases, with 9 bases sitting between them. The CDR3 sequence is 15 residues long. DNA of the CDR3: TGTGCCAGCAGTTCACAGGGCCCTGGGGCCAACGTCCTGACTTTC. It codes for CASSSQGPGANVLTF.

This clonotype occurred a few times. The chain combines TRBV5-1 with TRBJ2-1, with a weak D call TRBD2 (5 bases). Trimming pared 0 bases from V and 5 bases from J, leaving 9 bases between. CDR3 length: 14 amino acids. CDR1 and CDR2 from the germline V gene are SGHRS and YFSETQ. The CDR3 reads CASSLGPSHNEQFF. For the CDR3, the DNA is TGCGCCAGCAGCTTGGGGCCTAGCCACAATGAGCAGTTCTTC.

The rearrangement links TRBV20-1 to TRBJ2-2; 9 bases match TRBD2. V lost 1 base to trimming and J lost 7 bases; unmatched junction nucleotides: 10. CDR1 DFQATT and CDR2 SNEGSKA come from the germline V gene (reference sequence). The CDR3 covers 16 residues. Here the CDR3 reads CSARGNLREGYGELFF. The CDR3 DNA reads TGCAGTGCTAGAGGAAACTTGCGGGAGGGCTACGGGGAGCTGTTTTTT.

The sample holds a few counts of this clonotype. The chain links TRBV4-1 to TRBJ2-3, with 8 bases aligning to TRBD2. With V trimmed by 2 bases and J by 4 bases, 14 bases remained unmatched. The CDR3 runs to 18 residues. The germline V gene has CDR1 MGHRA and CDR2 YSYEKL. CDR3 amino acids: CASSQKLLSGRASDTQYF. For the CDR3, the DNA is TGCGCCAGCAGCCAAAAATTGTTAAGCGGGAGAGCCTCAGATACGCAGTATTTT.

This clonotype was seen ten or more times. The chain carries TRBV10-3 and TRBJ2-3; 11 nucleotides match TRBD2. Germline lookup yields CDR1 ENHRY and CDR2 SYGVKD. V was clipped by 6 bases and J by 3 bases; unmatched bases: 5. The CDR3 runs 15 residues. CDR3 in amino acids: CAISKLAGVTDTQYF. Written as DNA, the CDR3 is TGTGCCATCAGCAAACTAGCGGGAGTGACAGATACGCAGTATTTT.

Many counts were recorded for this clonotype. CDR3 coding DNA: TGTGCCTGGAGCTGGGGCGATTTGAGGGGGAGCACAGATACGCAGTATTTT. Protein product: CAWSWGDLRGSTDTQYF. This chain links TRBV30 with TRBJ2-3; a possible D gene is TRBD1 (6 bases). Germline CDR1 reads GTSNPN; CDR2 reads SVGIG (reference sequence). The V end was cut by 3 bases, the J end by 0 bases, with 19 bases between. The CDR3 is made up of 17 amino acids.

In this sample, this clonotype turned up a few times. The chain uses TRBV25-1 and TRBJ1-1; the match to TRBD1 covers 12 bases. Germline V gene data show CDR1 as MGHDK and CDR2 as SYGVNS. The CDR3 has 15 residues. V lost 6 bases, J lost 6 bases, and 8 bases stayed unmatched. The CDR3 DNA reads as TGTGCCAGCAGGGCTACCGGGACAGGGGGCCCTGAAGCTTTCTTT. Its translation: CASRATGTGGPEAFF.

The CDR3 DNA sequence: TGTGCCAGCACCCCCGGCGGGAGAAGCTACAATGAGCAGTTCTTC. Translating gives CASTPGGRSYNEQFF. J is TRBJ2-1 and V is TRBV9; 7 bases are shared with TRBD2. The CDR3 spans 15 residues. Germline V gene data show CDR1 as SGDLS and CDR2 as YYNGEE. The V and J ends lost 6 bases and 3 bases, in that order; junction bases with no gene match: 9.